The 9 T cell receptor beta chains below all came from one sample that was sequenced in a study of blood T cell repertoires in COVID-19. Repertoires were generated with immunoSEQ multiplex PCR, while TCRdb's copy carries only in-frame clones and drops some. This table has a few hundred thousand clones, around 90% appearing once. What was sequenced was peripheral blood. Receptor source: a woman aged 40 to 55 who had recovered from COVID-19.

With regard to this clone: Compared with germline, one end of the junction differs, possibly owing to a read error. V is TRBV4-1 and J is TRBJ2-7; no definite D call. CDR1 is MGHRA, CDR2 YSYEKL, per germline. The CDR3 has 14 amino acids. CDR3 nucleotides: TGCGCCAGCAGCAAAGATTTGGCTAGCTACGAGCAGTACTTC. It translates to CASSKDLASYEQYF.

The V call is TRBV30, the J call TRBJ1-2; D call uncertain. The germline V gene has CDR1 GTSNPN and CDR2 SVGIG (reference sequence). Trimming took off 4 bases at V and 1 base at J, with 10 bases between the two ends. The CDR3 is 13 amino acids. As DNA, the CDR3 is TGTGCCTGGAATCGGCCGGGTAACTATGGCTACACCTTC. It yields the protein CAWNRPGNYGYTF.

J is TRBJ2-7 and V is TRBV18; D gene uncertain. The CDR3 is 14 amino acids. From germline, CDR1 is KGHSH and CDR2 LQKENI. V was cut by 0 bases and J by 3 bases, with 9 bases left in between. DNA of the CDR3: TGTGCCAGCTCACCACCGACCCGCGGCTACGAGCAGTACTTC. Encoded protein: CASSPPTRGYEQYF. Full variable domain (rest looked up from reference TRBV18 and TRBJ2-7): NAGVMQNPRHLVRRRGQEARLRCSPMKGHSHVYWYRQLPEEGLKFMVYLQKENIIDESGMPKERFSAEFPKEGPSILRIQQVVRGDSAAYFCASSPPTRGYEQYFGPGTRLTVT.

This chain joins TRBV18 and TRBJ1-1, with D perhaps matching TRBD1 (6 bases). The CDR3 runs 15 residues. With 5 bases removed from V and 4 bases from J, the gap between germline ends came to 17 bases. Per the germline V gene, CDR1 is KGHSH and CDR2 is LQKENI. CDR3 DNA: TGTGCCAGCTCAGCCGGGGGCGGGACTAGCACTGAAGCTTTCTTT. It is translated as CASSAGGGTSTEAFF.

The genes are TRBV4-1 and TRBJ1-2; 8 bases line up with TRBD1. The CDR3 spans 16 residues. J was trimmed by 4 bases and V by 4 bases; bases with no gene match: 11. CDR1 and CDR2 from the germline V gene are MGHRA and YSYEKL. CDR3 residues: CASSPQGGTDPYGYTF. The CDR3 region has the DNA TGCGCCAGCAGCCCACAGGGGGGGACCGACCCCTATGGCTACACCTTC.

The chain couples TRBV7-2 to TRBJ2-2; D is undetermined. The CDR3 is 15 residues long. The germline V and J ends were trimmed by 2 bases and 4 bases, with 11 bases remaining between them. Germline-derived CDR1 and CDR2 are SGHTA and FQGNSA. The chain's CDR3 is CASSLTRLLTGELFF. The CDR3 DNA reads TGTGCCAGCAGCTTAACGCGACTTCTCACCGGGGAGCTGTTTTTT. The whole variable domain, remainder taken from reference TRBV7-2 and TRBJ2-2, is GAGVSQSPSNKVTEKGKDVELRCDPISGHTALYWYRQSLGQGLEFLIYFQGNSAPDKSGLPSDRFSAERTGGSVSTLTIQRTQQEDSAVYLCASSLTRLLTGELFFGEGSRLTVL.

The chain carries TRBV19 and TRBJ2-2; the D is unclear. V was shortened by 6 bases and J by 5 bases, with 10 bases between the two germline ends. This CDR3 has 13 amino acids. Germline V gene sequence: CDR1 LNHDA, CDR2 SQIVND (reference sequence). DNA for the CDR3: TGTGCCAGTAGGGCAGCCGGGACCGGGGAGCTGTTTTTT. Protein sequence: CASRAAGTGELFF.

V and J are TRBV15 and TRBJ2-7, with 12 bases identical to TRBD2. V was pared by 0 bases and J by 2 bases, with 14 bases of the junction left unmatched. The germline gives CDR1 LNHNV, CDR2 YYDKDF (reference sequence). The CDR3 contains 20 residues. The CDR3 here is CATSRDGALAGGPFPYEQYF. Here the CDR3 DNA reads TGTGCCACCAGCAGAGACGGGGCCCTAGCGGGAGGGCCTTTCCCCTACGAGCAGTACTTC.

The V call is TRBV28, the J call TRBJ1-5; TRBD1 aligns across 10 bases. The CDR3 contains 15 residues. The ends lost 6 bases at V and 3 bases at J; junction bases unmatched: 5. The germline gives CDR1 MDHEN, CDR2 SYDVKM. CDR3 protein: CASRRTGGNNQPQHF. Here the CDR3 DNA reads TGTGCCAGCAGAAGGACAGGGGGTAACAATCAGCCCCAGCATTTT.